This T cell receptor beta chain was found in a study of beta chain features in type 1 diabetes. Per germline, CDR1 SGHRS and CDR2 YFSETQ. J was trimmed by 2 bases and V by 4 bases; bases with no gene match: 7. The CDR3 is made up of 15 amino acids. There was one heparinised blood draw per donor, averaging approximately 120 mL. Every bit of the isolated RNA underwent reverse transcription, so sequencing read expressed TCRB transcripts. Some clones are missing from TCRdb's copy, which holds only in-frame ones; the method was immunoSEQ multiplex PCR. The data show 400,000 to 550,000 clones, about an eighth seen once.

The TCR originated in a woman aged 18-35 years in good health. This chain uses TRBV5-1 with TRBJ2-3; 7 bases align to TRBD1. The sequencing input was naive CD4+ T cells from blood. The CDR3 DNA is TGCGCCAGCAGCAGGGGGCAATTATTCACAGATACGCAGTATTTT. Translated, it gives CASSRGQLFTDTQYF.